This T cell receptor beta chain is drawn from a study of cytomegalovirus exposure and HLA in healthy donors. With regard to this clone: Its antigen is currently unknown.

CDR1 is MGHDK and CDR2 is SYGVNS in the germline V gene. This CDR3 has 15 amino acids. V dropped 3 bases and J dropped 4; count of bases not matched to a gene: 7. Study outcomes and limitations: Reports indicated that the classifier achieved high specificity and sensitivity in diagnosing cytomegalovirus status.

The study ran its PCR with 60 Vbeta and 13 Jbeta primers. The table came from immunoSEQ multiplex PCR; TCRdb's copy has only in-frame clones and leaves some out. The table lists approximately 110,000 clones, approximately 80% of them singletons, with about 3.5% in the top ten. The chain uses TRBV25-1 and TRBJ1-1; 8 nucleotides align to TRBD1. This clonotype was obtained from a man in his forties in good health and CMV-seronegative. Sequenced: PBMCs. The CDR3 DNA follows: TGTGCCAGCAGTGAGGCAGGGGGCTGGAGCACTGAAGCTTTCTTT. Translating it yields CASSEAGGWSTEAFF.